These 21 T cell receptor beta chains share one sample of origin, sequenced in a study of OX40 agonist ivuxolimab in advanced cancers. TCRdb keeps only in-frame clones here, not all; method: immunoSEQ multiplex PCR. This table has about 77,000 clones, 65% to 90% appearing once. The input for sequencing was CD4+ or CD8+ T cells sorted from blood, taken in a trial of the OX40 agonist ivuxolimab. The receptors were gathered from an adult with an advanced solid tumor such as melanoma, head and neck, liver or kidney cancer.

The chain uses TRBV10-3 and TRBJ1-6; 12 bases are a match to TRBD1. The length of the CDR3 is 18 residues. CDR1 is ENHRY and CDR2 is SYGVKD in the germline V gene. J was trimmed by 0 bases and V by 10 bases; bases with no gene match: 10. The CDR3 nucleotides are TGTGCCACGATGGGACAGGGGGCTACCGGCTCCTATAATTCACCCCTCCACTTT. It is translated as CATMGQGATGSYNSPLHF.

This chain links TRBV19 with TRBJ1-2; 8 bases line up with TRBD1. The germline gives CDR1 LNHDA, CDR2 SQIVND (reference sequence). This CDR3 is 13 amino acids long. The V gene end was trimmed by 7 bases and the J gene end by 8 bases; junction bases not matched to a gene: 9. CDR3 DNA: TGTGCCAGTAACGGACAGGGATATAAGGGCTACACCTTC. Translation: CASNGQGYKGYTF.

This rearrangement joins TRBV9 to TRBJ2-5; 14 nucleotides agree with TRBD2. Germline CDR1 reads SGDLS; CDR2 reads YYNGEE. There are 18 residues in the CDR3. The V segment lost 0 bases and the J segment 1 base; nucleotides outside the gene matches: 5. The DNA for the CDR3 is TGTGCCAGCAGCGTAGCGACTAGCGGGGGGGCCCTCCAAGAGACCCAGTACTTC. Its protein is CASSVATSGGALQETQYF. Together with reference TRBV9 and TRBJ2-5, the CDR3 gives the full variable domain: DSGVTQTPKHLITATGQRVTLRCSPRSGDLSVYWYQQSLDQGLQFLIQYYNGEERAKGNILERFSAQQFPDLHSELNLSSLELGDSALYFCASSVATSGGALQETQYFGPGTRLLVL.

The chain is built from TRBV19 and TRBJ1-2, with no clear D. The CDR3 has 12 amino acids. CDR1 and CDR2 (germline): LNHDA, SQIVND (reference sequence). Trimming took off 7 bases at V and 4 bases at J, with 10 bases between the two ends. CDR3 nucleotides: TGTGCCAGTACCCAGGACGGCTATGGCTACACCTTC. Translation gives CASTQDGYGYTF.

This sequence joins TRBV25-1 and TRBJ2-5, with D perhaps matching TRBD2 (5 bases). The V and J ends lost 10 bases and 3 bases respectively, with 15 bases between them. Per the germline V gene, CDR1 is MGHDK and CDR2 is SYGVNS. The CDR3 sequence is 13 residues long. CDR3 amino acids: CATTLGSKETQYF. In DNA, the CDR3 is TGTGCCACTACCTTGGGGAGCAAAGAGACCCAGTACTTC.

The chain is built from TRBV27 and TRBJ2-2, with D possibly TRBD2 on 5 matching bases. This CDR3 is built from 15 residues. Trimming left V 5 bases short and J 0 bases short, with 10 bases between. CDR1 and CDR2 (germline): MNHEY, SMNVEV (reference sequence). CDR3 in amino acids: CASSRTGSNTGELFF. For the CDR3, the DNA is TGTGCCAGCAGTCGGACGGGATCGAACACCGGGGAGCTGTTTTTT.

V usage is TRBV7-9 and J usage is TRBJ2-5; perhaps TRBD2 as D (5 bases). The end of the DNA aligns better with TRBJ2-7, so the J call may be wrong. The CDR3 spans 14 residues. Germline V gives CDR1 SEHNR, CDR2 FQNEAQ (reference sequence). The CDR3 reads CASSLSGLGGEQYF. The CDR3 coding sequence is TGTGCCAGCAGCTTAAGCGGCCTCGGCGGCGAGCAGTACTTC.

In the case of this clone: This same CDR3 is encoded by further DNA sequences in the sample. The genes are TRBV5-1 and TRBJ1-4, with TRBD1 identical over 8 bases. Trimming took 4 bases from V and 8 from J; bases not matched to a gene: 7. The V gene's germline CDR1 is SGHRS and CDR2 YFSETQ. The CDR3 runs to 14 residues. CDR3 in amino acids: CASSPGTGGEKLFF. The CDR3 DNA follows: TGCGCCAGCAGCCCGGGCACAGGGGGGGAAAAACTGTTTTTT.

J is TRBJ2-7 and V is TRBV7-2; D unresolved. Germline V gene lookup returns CDR1 SGHTA and CDR2 FQGNSA. V gave up 1 base and J gave up 0 bases, with 13 bases separating them. There are 16 residues in the CDR3. The CDR3 is CASSLVGPGSSYEQYF. DNA of the CDR3: TGTGCCAGCAGCTTAGTAGGCCCCGGTAGCTCCTACGAGCAGTACTTC.

The chain couples TRBV5-6 to TRBJ1-2; D gene unclear. V was pared by 4 bases and J by 6 bases, with 16 bases between. The CDR3 is made up of 14 amino acids. Germline lookup yields CDR1 SGHDT and CDR2 YYEEEE. CDR3 region: CASSPLIGRNGYTF. The CDR3 nucleotides read TGTGCCAGCAGCCCCTTAATTGGGCGGAATGGCTACACCTTC.

The chain uses TRBV20-1 and TRBJ2-1; D call uncertain. V was pared by 8 bases and J by 10 bases, with 15 bases between. The CDR3 has 11 residues. Germline assignment: CDR1 DFQATT and CDR2 SNEGSKA (reference sequence). This CDR3 is CSPSRGREQFF. CDR3 DNA sequence: TGCAGTCCATCGCGTGGCCGGGAGCAGTTCTTC.

The J gene is TRBJ2-7, the V gene TRBV7-2; 8 bases agree with TRBD1. This CDR3 contains 13 residues. CDR1 SGHTA and CDR2 FQGNSA come from the germline V gene. The junction had 6 bases not matched to a gene; V was cut back by 5 bases and J by 6 bases. CDR3 in amino acids: CASSRRGPLEQYF. Written as DNA, the CDR3 is TGTGCCAGCAGCCGCAGGGGGCCCCTCGAGCAGTACTTC.

The chain uses TRBV6-1 and TRBJ1-2, with 8 bases lining up with TRBD1. CDR3 length: 12 amino acids. V dropped 5 bases and J dropped 8; count of bases not matched to a gene: 4. Per germline, CDR1 MNHNS and CDR2 SASEGT. CDR3 in amino acids: CASSTRDRGYTF. CDR3 in DNA: TGTGCCAGCAGTACTCGGGACAGGGGCTACACCTTC.

CDR3 coding DNA: TGTGCCAGCAGCTTTCCTTCTCGGGGGACCTACGAGCAGTACTTC. It is translated as CASSFPSRGTYEQYF. The chain joins TRBV5-6 to TRBJ2-7; possible D gene TRBD2, 6 bases. The CDR3 has 15 residues. Trimming stripped 2 bases from V and 2 bases from J, with 14 bases between. Per germline, CDR1 SGHDT and CDR2 YYEEEE.

CDR3 sequence (DNA): TGTGCCAGCAGTAAAACGGGGGGACTGGGGGCCTACGAGCAGTACTTC. The encoded protein is CASSKTGGLGAYEQYF. The V and J genes are TRBV2 and TRBJ2-7, with 7 bases matching TRBD2. CDR3 length: 16 amino acids. With 5 bases clipped from V and 2 bases from J, the junction kept 12 bases outside the gene matches. The germline CDR1 and CDR2 sequences are SNHLY and FYNNEI.

The chain carries TRBV7-8 and TRBJ1-3; maybe TRBD1 (6 bases). The V gene's germline CDR1 is SGHVS and CDR2 FQNEAQ. This CDR3 spans 17 amino acids. Trimming removed 5 bases at V and 0 bases at J, with 17 bases between. The CDR3 is CASSAKTGLPSGNTIYF. CDR3 nucleotides: TGTGCCAGCAGCGCAAAGACAGGTCTGCCCTCTGGAAACACCATATATTTT.

The chain uses TRBV19 and TRBJ2-4, with 10 bases aligning to TRBD2. The CDR3 contains 18 residues. Germline V gene sequence: CDR1 LNHDA, CDR2 SQIVND (reference sequence). The ends lost 2 bases at V and 0 bases at J; junction bases unmatched: 7. The CDR3 coding sequence is TGTGCCAGTAGTATATCGGCGGCTAGCGGGGGAGCCAAAAACATTCAGTACTTC. As protein: CASSISAASGGAKNIQYF.

The rearrangement uses TRBV29-1 and TRBJ1-2; 9 bases agree with TRBD1. CDR1 and CDR2 (germline): SQVTM, ANQGSEA. After removal of 5 bases from V and 4 bases from J, the junction contained 14 bases not matched to a gene. This CDR3 is built from 16 residues. DNA for the CDR3: TGCAGCGTTCATGGGACAGGGAGAGGGGTTTGCTATGGCTACACCTTC. Translating gives CSVHGTGRGVCYGYTF.

The chain employs TRBV7-2 and TRBJ2-2; TRBD2 matches 15 bases. Per the germline V gene, CDR1 is SGHTA and CDR2 is FQGNSA. With V trimmed by 4 bases and J by 4 bases, 4 bases remained unmatched. This CDR3 comprises 17 residues. CDR3: CASSWTSGGAGTGELFF. Written as DNA, the CDR3 is TGTGCCAGCAGCTGGACTAGCGGGGGGGCTGGCACCGGGGAGCTGTTTTTT.

The chain links TRBV30 to TRBJ2-3; 8 bases align to TRBD2. This CDR3 contains 14 residues. CDR1 is GTSNPN, CDR2 SVGIG, per germline (reference sequence). The V segment lost 0 bases and the J segment 1 base; nucleotides outside the gene matches: 0. CDR3 region: CAWSVGGGTDTQYF. The DNA for the CDR3 is TGTGCCTGGAGTGTCGGGGGGGGCACAGATACGCAGTATTTT.

V gene TRBV7-2 combines with J gene TRBJ2-2; D is unresolved. Trimming pared 7 bases from V and 3 bases from J, leaving 12 bases between. This CDR3 is built from 14 residues. Per the germline V gene, CDR1 is SGHTA and CDR2 is FQGNSA. The CDR3 is CASKNGEYTGELFF. CDR3 DNA sequence: TGTGCCAGCAAAAATGGGGAATACACCGGGGAGCTGTTTTTT.